Listed below are T cell receptor beta chains from one sample, sequenced in a study of CD8 T cells in Susac syndrome. TCRdb redid the calling of the immunoSEQ multiplex PCR reads with MiXCR, one entry per CDR3 protein. The sample has about 110,000 distinct CDR3 sequences, approximately 96% seen once. The sample was CD4+ T cells from PBMCs. Receptors originate from a human donor in good health. CDR3s include the opening cysteine and the closing phenylalanine or tryptophan. The D gene is left open where the match is weak. A clone size is listed for some rows: how often the clone was seen (once, few, many), or a class if it is expanded.

v_gene: TRBV19; d_gene: .; abundance: .; j_gene: TRBJ1-6; CDR3aa: CASKVPGPLVSPLHF; CDR3nt: TGTGCCAGTAAGGTTCCAGGGCCGCTGGTTTCACCCCTCCACTTT
v_gene: TRBV7-9; d_gene: TRBD1; abundance: .; j_gene: TRBJ1-2; CDR3aa: CASSLLSDEAGGMGGYTF; CDR3nt: TGTGCCAGCAGCTTACTCTCGGATGAAGCAGGGGGAATGGGTGGCTACACCTTC
v_gene: TRBV27; d_gene: TRBD2; abundance: .; j_gene: TRBJ2-3; CDR3aa: CASSLSGRTGDTQYF; CDR3nt: TGTGCCAGCAGCCTCAGCGGGAGGACGGGGGATACGCAGTATTTT
v_gene: TRBV6-2/TRBV6-3; d_gene: TRBD2; abundance: .; j_gene: TRBJ2-5; CDR3aa: CASSYGAGGHQETQYF; CDR3nt: TGTGCCAGCAGTTACGGAGCGGGGGGGCACCAAGAGACCCAGTACTTC
v_gene: TRBV5-1; d_gene: .; abundance: once; j_gene: TRBJ2-7; CDR3aa: CASSFRRGLEQYF; CDR3nt: TGCGCCAGCAGCTTTCGGCGGGGGCTCGAGCAGTACTTC
v_gene: TRBV3-1; d_gene: TRBD1; abundance: .; j_gene: TRBJ1-1; CDR3aa: CASSPTGTGRAVEAFF; CDR3nt: TGTGCCAGCAGCCCCACCGGGACAGGGAGGGCGGTTGAAGCTTTCTTT
v_gene: TRBV4-3; d_gene: .; abundance: .; j_gene: TRBJ2-7; CDR3aa: CASSQGRDFSYEQYF; CDR3nt: TGCGCCAGCAGCCAAGGACGGGACTTCTCCTACGAGCAGTACTTC
v_gene: TRBV9; d_gene: .; abundance: .; j_gene: TRBJ1-1; CDR3aa: CASSPRGGTEAFF; CDR3nt: TGTGCCAGCAGCCCGCGGGGGGGTACTGAAGCTTTCTTT
v_gene: TRBV19; d_gene: .; abundance: .; j_gene: TRBJ2-7; CDR3aa: CASSIRNREDEQYF; CDR3nt: TGTGCCAGTAGTATCCGCAACAGGGAGGACGAGCAGTACTTC
v_gene: TRBV3-1; d_gene: .; abundance: once; j_gene: TRBJ2-2; CDR3aa: CASSQSGTSNTGELFF; CDR3nt: TGTGCCAGCAGCCAAAGTGGGACTTCGAACACCGGGGAGCTGTTTTTT